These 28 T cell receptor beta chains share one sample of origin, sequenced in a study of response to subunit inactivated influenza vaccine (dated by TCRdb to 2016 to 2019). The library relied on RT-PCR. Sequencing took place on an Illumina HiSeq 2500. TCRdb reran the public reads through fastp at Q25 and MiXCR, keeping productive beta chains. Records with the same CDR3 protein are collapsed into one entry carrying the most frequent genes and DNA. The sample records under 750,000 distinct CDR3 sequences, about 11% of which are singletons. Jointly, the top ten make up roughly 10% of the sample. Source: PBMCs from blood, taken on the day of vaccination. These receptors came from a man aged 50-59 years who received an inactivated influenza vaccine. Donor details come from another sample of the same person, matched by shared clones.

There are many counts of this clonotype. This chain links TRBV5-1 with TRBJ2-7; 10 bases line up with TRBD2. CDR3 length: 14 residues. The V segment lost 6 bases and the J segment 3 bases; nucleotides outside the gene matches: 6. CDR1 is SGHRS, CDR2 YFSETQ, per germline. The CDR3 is CASTGLAGVYEQYF. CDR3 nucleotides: TGCGCCAGCACGGGGCTAGCGGGAGTCTACGAGCAGTACTTC.

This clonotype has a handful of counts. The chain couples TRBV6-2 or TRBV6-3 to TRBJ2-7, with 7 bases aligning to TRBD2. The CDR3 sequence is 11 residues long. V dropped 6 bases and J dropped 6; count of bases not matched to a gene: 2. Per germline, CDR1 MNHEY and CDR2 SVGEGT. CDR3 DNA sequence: TGTGCCAGCAGGACTAGCATCGAGCAGTACTTC. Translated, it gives CASRTSIEQYF.

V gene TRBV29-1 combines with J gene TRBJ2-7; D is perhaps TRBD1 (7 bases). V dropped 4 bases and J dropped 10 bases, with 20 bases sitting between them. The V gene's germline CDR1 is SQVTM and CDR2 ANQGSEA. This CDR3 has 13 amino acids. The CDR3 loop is CSVARDRGTRQYF. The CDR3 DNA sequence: TGCAGCGTTGCCCGGGACAGAGGGACTCGCCAGTACTTC.

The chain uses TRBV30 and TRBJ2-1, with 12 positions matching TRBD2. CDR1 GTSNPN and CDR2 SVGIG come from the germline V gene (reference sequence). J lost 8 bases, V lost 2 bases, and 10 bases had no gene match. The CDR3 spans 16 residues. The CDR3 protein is CAWSLGLAGGPDEQFF. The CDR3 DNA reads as TGTGCCTGGAGTTTAGGGCTAGCGGGGGGGCCCGATGAGCAGTTCTTC.

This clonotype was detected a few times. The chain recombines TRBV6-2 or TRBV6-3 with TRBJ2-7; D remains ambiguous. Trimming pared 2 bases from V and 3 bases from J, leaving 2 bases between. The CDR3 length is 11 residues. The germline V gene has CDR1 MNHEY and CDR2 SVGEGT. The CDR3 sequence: CASSYIYEQYF. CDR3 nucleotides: TGTGCCAGCAGTTACATCTACGAGCAGTACTTC.

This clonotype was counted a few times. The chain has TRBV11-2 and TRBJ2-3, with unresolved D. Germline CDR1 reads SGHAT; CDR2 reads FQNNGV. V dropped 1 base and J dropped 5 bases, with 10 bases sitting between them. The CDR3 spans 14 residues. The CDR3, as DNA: TGTGCCAGCAGCTTAGCAGTCTTAGTAGATACGCAGTATTTT. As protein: CASSLAVLVDTQYF.

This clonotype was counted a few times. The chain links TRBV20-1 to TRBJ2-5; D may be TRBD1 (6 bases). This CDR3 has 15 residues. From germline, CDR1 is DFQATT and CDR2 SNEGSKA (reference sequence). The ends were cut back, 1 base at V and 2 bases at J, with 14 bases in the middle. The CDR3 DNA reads TGCAGTGCTAGAGCAACACAGGGAATACAAGAGACCCAGTACTTC. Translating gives CSARATQGIQETQYF.

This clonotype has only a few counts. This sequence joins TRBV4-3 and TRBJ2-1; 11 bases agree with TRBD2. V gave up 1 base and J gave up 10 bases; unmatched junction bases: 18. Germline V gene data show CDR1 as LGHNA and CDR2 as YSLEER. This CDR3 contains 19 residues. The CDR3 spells CASSQGWGSGRATIFEQFF. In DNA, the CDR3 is TGCGCCAGCAGCCAAGGGTGGGGTAGCGGGAGGGCCACGATATTCGAGCAGTTCTTC.

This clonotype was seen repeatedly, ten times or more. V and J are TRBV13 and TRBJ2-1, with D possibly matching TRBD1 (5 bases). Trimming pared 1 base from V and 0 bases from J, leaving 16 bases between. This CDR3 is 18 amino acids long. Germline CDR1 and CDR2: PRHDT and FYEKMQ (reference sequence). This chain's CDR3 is CASSLVRATTHSYNEQFF. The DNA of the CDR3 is TGTGCCAGCAGCTTAGTCAGGGCGACGACCCACTCCTACAATGAGCAGTTCTTC.

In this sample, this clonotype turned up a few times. The CDR3 is CSARGRDGYNEQFF. The CDR3 DNA reads TGCAGTGCTAGAGGCCGGGACGGATACAATGAGCAGTTCTTC. This rearrangement joins TRBV20-1 to TRBJ2-1, with D possibly being TRBD1 or TRBD2 (5 bases each). Germline assignment: CDR1 DFQATT and CDR2 SNEGSKA (reference sequence). V was trimmed by 1 base and J by 4 bases, leaving 11 bases between them. The CDR3 extends over 14 amino acids.

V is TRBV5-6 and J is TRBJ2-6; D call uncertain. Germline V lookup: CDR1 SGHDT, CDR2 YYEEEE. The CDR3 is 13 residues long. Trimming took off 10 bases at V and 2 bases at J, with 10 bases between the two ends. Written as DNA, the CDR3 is TGTGCCCGGCCGGGTCCTGGGGCCAACGTCCTGACTTTC. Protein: CARPGPGANVLTF. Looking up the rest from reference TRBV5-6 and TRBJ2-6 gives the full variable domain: DAGVTQSPTHLIKTRGQQVTLRCSPKSGHDTVSWYQQALGQGPQFIFQYYEEEERQRGNFPDRFSGHQFPNYSSELNVNALLLGDSALYLCARPGPGANVLTFGAGSRLTVL.

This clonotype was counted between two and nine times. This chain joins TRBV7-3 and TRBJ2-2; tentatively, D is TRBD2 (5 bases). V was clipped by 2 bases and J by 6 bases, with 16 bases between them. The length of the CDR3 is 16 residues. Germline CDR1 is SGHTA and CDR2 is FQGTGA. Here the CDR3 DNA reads TGTGCCAGCAGCTTATGGGCGGGCCCCACAGCCGGGGAGCTGTTTTTT. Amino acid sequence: CASSLWAGPTAGELFF.

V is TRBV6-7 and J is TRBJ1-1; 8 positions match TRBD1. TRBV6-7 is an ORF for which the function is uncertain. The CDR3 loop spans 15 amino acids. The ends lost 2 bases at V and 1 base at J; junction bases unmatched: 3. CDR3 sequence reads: CASSYRDRQNTEAFF. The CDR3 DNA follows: TGTGCCAGCAGTTACCGGGACAGGCAGAACACTGAAGCTTTCTTT.

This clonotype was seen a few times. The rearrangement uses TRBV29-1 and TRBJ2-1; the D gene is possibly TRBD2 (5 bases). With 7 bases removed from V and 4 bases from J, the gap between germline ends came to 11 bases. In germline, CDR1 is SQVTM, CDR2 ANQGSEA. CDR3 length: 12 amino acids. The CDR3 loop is CSGRSGYNEQFF. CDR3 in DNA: TGCAGCGGGAGGAGCGGATACAATGAGCAGTTCTTC.

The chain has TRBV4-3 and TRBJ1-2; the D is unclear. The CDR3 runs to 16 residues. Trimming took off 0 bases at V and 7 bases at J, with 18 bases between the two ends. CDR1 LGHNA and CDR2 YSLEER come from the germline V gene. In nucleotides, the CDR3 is TGCGCCAGCAGCCAAGACCGCGACGGAAGATGGGGTGGCTACACCTTC. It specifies CASSQDRDGRWGGYTF.

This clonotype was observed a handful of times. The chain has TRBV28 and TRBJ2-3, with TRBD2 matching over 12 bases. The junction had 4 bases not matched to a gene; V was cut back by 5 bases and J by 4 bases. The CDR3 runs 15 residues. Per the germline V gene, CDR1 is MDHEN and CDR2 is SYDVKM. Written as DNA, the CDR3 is TGTGCCAGCAGTCAACTAGCGGGAGGCTCAGATACGCAGTATTTT. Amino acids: CASSQLAGGSDTQYF.

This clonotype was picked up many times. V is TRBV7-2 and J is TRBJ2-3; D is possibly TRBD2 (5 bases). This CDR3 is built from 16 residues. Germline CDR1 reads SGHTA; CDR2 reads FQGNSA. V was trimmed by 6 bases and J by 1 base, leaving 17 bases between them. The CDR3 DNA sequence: TGTGCCAGCAGACTAGACTCCGGACGTCGCACAGATACGCAGTATTTT. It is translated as CASRLDSGRRTDTQYF.

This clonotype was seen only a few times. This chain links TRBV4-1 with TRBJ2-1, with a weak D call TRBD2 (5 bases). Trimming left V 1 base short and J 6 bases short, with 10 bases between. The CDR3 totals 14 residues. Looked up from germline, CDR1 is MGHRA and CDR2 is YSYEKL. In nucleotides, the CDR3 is TGCGCCAGCAGCCAAGGTCCTACTAGCAATGAGCAGTTCTTC. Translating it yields CASSQGPTSNEQFF.

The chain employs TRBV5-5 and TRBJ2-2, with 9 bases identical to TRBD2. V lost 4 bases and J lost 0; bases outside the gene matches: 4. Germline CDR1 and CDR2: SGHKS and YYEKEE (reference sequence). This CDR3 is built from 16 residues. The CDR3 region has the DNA TGTGCCAGCAGCCGACTAGCGGACTCGAACACCGGGGAGCTGTTTTTT. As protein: CASSRLADSNTGELFF.

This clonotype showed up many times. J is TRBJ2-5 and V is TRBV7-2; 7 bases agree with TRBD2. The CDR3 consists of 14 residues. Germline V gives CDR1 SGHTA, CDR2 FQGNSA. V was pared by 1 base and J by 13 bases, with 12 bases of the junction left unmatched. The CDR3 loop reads CASSLVAGELPPYF. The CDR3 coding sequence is TGTGCCAGCAGCTTAGTTGCGGGGGAACTACCCCCGTACTTC.

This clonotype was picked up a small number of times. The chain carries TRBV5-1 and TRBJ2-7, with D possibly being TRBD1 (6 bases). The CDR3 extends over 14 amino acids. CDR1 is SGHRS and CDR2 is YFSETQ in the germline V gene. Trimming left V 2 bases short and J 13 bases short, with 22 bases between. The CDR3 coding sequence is TGCGCCAGCAGCTTTTACATCGGGACACGGAGTTTATACTTC. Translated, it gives CASSFYIGTRSLYF.

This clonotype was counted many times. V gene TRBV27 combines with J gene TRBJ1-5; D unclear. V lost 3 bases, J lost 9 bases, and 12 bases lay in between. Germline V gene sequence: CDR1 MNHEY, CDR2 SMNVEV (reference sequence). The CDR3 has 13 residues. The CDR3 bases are TGTGCCAGCAGTTTCGGTCCGACGCGGCCCCAGCATTTT. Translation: CASSFGPTRPQHF.

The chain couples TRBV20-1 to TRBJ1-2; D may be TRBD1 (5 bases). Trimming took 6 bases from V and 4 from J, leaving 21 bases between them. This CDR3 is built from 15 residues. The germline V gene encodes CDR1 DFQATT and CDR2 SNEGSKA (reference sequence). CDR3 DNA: TGCAGTGCCCTCTCCGGGGGACGTACCACCTATGGCTACACCTTC. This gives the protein CSALSGGRTTYGYTF.

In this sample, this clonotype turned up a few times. The CDR3 DNA reads TGTGCCAGCAGTGAGATGAACACTGAAGCTTTCTTT. Encoded protein: CASSEMNTEAFF. V and J are TRBV25-1 and TRBJ1-1; unclear D gene. The germline V gene has CDR1 MGHDK and CDR2 SYGVNS. The V gene lost 3 bases and the J gene lost 0 bases, with 2 bases spanning the gap. This CDR3 is 12 amino acids long.

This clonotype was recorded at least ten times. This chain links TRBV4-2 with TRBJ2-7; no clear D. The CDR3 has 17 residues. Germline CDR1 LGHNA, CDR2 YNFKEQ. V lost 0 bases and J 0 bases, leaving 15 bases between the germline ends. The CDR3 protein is CASSQEESRVGSYEQYF. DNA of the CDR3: TGTGCCAGCAGCCAAGAAGAGAGTAGGGTTGGCTCCTACGAGCAGTACTTC.

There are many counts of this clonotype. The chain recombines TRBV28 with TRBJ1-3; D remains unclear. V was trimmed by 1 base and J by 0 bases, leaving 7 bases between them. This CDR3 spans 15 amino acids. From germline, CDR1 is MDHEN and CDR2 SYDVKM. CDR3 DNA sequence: TGTGCCAGCAGTTTATTGGCGGGCTCTGGAAACACCATATATTTT. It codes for CASSLLAGSGNTIYF.

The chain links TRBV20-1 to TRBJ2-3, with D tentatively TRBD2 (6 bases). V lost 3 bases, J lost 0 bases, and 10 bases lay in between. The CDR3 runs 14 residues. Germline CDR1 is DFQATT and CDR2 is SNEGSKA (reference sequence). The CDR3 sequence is CSARAGHSTDTQYF. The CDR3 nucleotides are TGCAGTGCTAGGGCGGGGCACAGCACAGATACGCAGTATTTT.

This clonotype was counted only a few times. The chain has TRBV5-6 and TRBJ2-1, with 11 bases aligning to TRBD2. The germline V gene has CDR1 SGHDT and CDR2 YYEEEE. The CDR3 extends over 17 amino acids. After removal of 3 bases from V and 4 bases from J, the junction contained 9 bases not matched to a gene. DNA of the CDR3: TGTGCCAGCAGCTCTTCACCGGGACTAGCGGTTTACAATGAGCAGTTCTTC. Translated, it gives CASSSSPGLAVYNEQFF.